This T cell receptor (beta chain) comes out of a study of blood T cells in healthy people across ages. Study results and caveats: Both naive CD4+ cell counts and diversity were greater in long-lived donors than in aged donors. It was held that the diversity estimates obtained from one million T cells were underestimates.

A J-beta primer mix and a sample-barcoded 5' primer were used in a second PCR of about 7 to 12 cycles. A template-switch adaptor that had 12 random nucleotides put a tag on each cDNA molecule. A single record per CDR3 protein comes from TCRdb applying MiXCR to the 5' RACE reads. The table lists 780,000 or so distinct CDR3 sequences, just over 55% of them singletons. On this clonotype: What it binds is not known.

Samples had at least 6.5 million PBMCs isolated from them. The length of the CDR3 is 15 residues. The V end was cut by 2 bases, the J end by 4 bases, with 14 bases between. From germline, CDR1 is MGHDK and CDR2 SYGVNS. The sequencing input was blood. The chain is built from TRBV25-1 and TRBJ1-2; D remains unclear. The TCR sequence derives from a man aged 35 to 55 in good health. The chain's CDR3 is CASSEPGGLSYGYTF. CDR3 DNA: TGTGCCAGCAGTGAACCAGGAGGGCTTAGCTATGGCTACACCTTC.